The rows below give T cell receptor beta chains drawn from one sample of a study of control samples from healthy donors and cancer patients. TCRdb's copy holds only in-frame clones and misses some; the assay was immunoSEQ multiplex PCR. The repertoire has more than 95,000 clones, roughly 91% of them found once; the top ten carry about a fifth. The sample comprised PBMCs. The receptors shown here come from a man in his 60s with lung cancer. The CDR3 runs from the conserved cysteine through the conserved F or W. The order of the fields is clone size, J gene, D gene, V gene, CDR3 DNA, CDR3 protein. The D gene is left open where the match is weak. A row's size may be missing; if present it is once, few, many or a size class.

.	TRBJ1-1	TRBD1	TRBV5-1	TGCGCCAGCAGCCAGACAGGGGCCCTGAACACTGAAGCTTTCTTT	CASSQTGALNTEAFF
few	TRBJ2-7	.	TRBV5-1	TGCGCCAGCAGCCAGGGGGGGACAGAAATCACACAGCAGTACTTC	CASSQGGTEITQQYF
.	TRBJ2-2	.	TRBV2	TGTGCCAGCAGTTTCAGGAACGGGGAGCTGTTTTTT	CASSFRNGELFF
.	TRBJ2-7	.	TRBV7-8	TGTGCCAGCAGCCAGGGGGGACTAGGAGGCGAGCAGTACTTC	CASSQGGLGGEQYF
.	TRBJ2-1	TRBD2	TRBV29-1	TGCAGCGTGGCCCCCACGGGACTAGCGACCTACAATGAGCAGTTCTTC	CSVAPTGLATYNEQFF
few	TRBJ2-6	.	TRBV27	TGTGCCAGCAGTCTCCACTTACTTGGACGGACTGTCACCTCTGGGGCCAACGTCCTGACTTTC	CASSLHLLGRTVTSGANVLTF
once	TRBJ2-1	TRBD1	TRBV9	TGTGCCAGCAGCGTAGATCCGGACAGGGGGATGAATGAGCAGTTCTTC	CASSVDPDRGMNEQFF
.	TRBJ1-2	.	TRBV18	TGTGCCAGCTCACCAGGGGGTAACTATGGCTACACCTTC	CASSPGGNYGYTF
.	TRBJ1-5	.	TRBV2	TGTGCCAGCAGTGAAAGGCGGAGCAATCAGCCCCAGCATTTT	CASSERRSNQPQHF
.	TRBJ1-5	.	TRBV7-2	TGTGCCAGCAGCTTAGGGGGAGGCAACAATCAGCCCCAGCATTTT	CASSLGGGNNQPQHF
.	TRBJ1-5	.	TRBV7-9	TGTGCCAGCAGCTTAGGCCAGGGAGGCCCTAATCAGCCCCAGCATTTT	CASSLGQGGPNQPQHF
.	TRBJ1-2	.	TRBV25-1	TGTGCCAGCACTCGATCCGGGACGACCTATGGCTACACCTTC	CASTRSGTTYGYTF
.	TRBJ1-4	TRBD1	TRBV5-1	TGCGCCAGCAGCCTCAGGGGGCCGGATGAAAAACTGTTTTTT	CASSLRGPDEKLFF
.	TRBJ1-6	.	TRBV9	TGTGCCAGCAGTGCAGAGGATTCACCCCTCCACTTT	CASSAEDSPLHF
few	TRBJ1-6	.	TRBV14	TGTGCCAGCAGCCAAGGTGTCAGGGGTAATTCACCCCTCCACTTT	CASSQGVRGNSPLHF
once	TRBJ2-6	.	TRBV19	TGTGCCAGTAGTACTTTCCCCAACGTCCTGACTTTC	CASSTFPNVLTF
.	TRBJ2-1	TRBD2	TRBV9	TGTGCCAGCAGCGTAGTGGCTAGCGGGGACAATGAGCAGTTCTTC	CASSVVASGDNEQFF
.	TRBJ1-4	.	TRBV30	TGTGCCTGGACCGTCGGCGGAGGGGGGAATGAAAAACTGTTTTTT	CAWTVGGGGNEKLFF
.	TRBJ1-2	TRBD1	TRBV4-1	TGCGCCAGCAGCCAACATTTTGGACAGGGTTATGGCTACACCTTC	CASSQHFGQGYGYTF
.	TRBJ1-5	TRBD1	TRBV18	TGTGCCAGCTCACCTTCCGGACAGGGGGCCAAAAATCAGCCCCAGCATTTT	CASSPSGQGAKNQPQHF
.	TRBJ1-1	.	TRBV4-1	TGCGCCAGCAGCCGTCGGGAACAGGACTACACTGAAGCTTTCTTT	CASSRREQDYTEAFF
.	TRBJ1-4	TRBD1	TRBV6-5	TGTGCCAGCAGTTACTCGGGACAGATTAATGAAAAACTGTTTTTT	CASSYSGQINEKLFF
.	TRBJ1-1	TRBD1	TRBV6-5	TGTGCCAGCAGTTCCCCCGGGACAGGGAACACTGAAGCTTTCTTT	CASSSPGTGNTEAFF
.	TRBJ1-1	TRBD1	TRBV7-2	TGTGCCAGCAGTCGAGGACAGGGGGAAACTGAAGCTTTCTTT	CASSRGQGETEAFF
.	TRBJ2-2	.	TRBV5-4	TGTGCCAGCAGCTTGGAAGCCGTGACAGGGAGGCGGGAGCTGTTTTTT	CASSLEAVTGRRELFF
once	TRBJ2-3	.	TRBV5-1	TGCGCCAGCAGCTTGGTAGGGTCTGCGGATACGCAGTATTTT	CASSLVGSADTQYF
.	TRBJ2-7	.	TRBV6-5	TGTGCCGGCCAAGGTGGGGGGCCCTACGAGCAGTACTTC	CAGQGGGPYEQYF
.	TRBJ1-1	TRBD1	TRBV9	TGTGCCAGCAGCGTAACAGGACAGGGCAACACTGAAGCTTTCTTT	CASSVTGQGNTEAFF
.	TRBJ1-4	.	TRBV29-1	TGCAGCGTTAAACACGGAGATGAAAAACTGTTTTTT	CSVKHGDEKLFF
.	TRBJ1-2	.	TRBV5-1	TGCGCCAGCAGCTTGGAAGGGGGAGCCTATGGCTACACCTTC	CASSLEGGAYGYTF
.	TRBJ2-5	TRBD1	TRBV10-3	TGTGCCATCAGTGATACAGGGGCCGGTAATTATCTGGAGACCCAGTACTTC	CAISDTGAGNYLETQYF
.	TRBJ2-2	TRBD1	TRBV10-3	TGTGCCATCAGAGGGGACAGGGCGAACACCGGGGAGCTGTTTTTT	CAIRGDRANTGELFF
.	TRBJ2-3	.	TRBV24-1	TGTGCCACCAGTGATTCCCGCGAGGGAGGATTAGATACGCAGTATTTT	CATSDSREGGLDTQYF
.	TRBJ2-5	.	TRBV4-1	TGCGCCAGCAGCCGGGACTTGACCGGGACACCCTCCCAAGAGACCCAGTACTTC	CASSRDLTGTPSQETQYF
.	TRBJ2-5	.	TRBV14	TGTGCCAGCAGCCAAGAAATAGCTTATGAGACCCAGTACTTC	CASSQEIAYETQYF
.	TRBJ2-3	.	TRBV29-1	TGCAGCGTTGAAGACCCTGAATTTGCAGATACGCAGTATTTT	CSVEDPEFADTQYF
.	TRBJ2-2	TRBD2	TRBV6-5	TGTGCCAGTATAAATAGCGGGGGGCGGATCGGGGAGCTGTTTTTT	CASINSGGRIGELFF
.	TRBJ2-2	.	TRBV7-9	TGTGCCAGCAGCTGGCCAACCGGGGAGCTGTTTTTT	CASSWPTGELFF
.	TRBJ1-5	.	TRBV12-3/TRBV12-4	TGTGCCAGCAGCGCCGGGTATCAGCCCCAGCATTTT	CASSAGYQPQHF
.	TRBJ1-1	.	TRBV6-5	TGTGCCAGTCTCAGGGGCGGGGGCTACCCTGAAGCTTTCTTT	CASLRGGGYPEAFF
.	TRBJ2-1	.	TRBV2	TGTGCCAGCAGGGGGCCGAGCTCCTACAATGAGCAGTTCTTC	CASRGPSSYNEQFF